This T cell receptor beta chain derives from a study of T cells expressing NK-cell markers. Looking at the study overall: Sorted T-cell subsets CD3+CD56+NKG2C+, CD3+CD56+NKG2C- and CD3+CD56-NKG2C+ were TCR beta-sequenced.

Points from the study as a whole: Roughly six of the donors carried dominant NKG2C+ clonotypes that took up roughly 1.0-8% of their CD8+ T cells. Whether the expanded NKG2C+ T cell clones recognized HCMV remained unclear.

Regarding this clonotype: The antigen remains unidentified.

Germline V gene lookup returns CDR1 SQVTM and CDR2 ANQGSEA. The CDR3 is 14 amino acids. Scientists made TCR beta cDNA using 5'RACE template switching with UMIs. No DNA is given; TCRdb re-called the 5' RACE reads and lists each CDR3 protein once. This sample's table has around 470,000 distinct CDR3 sequences. This chain connects TRBV29-1 to TRBJ2-1; TCRdb calls TRBD2, which cannot be checked without DNA. This receptor was identified in a woman in her fifties or sixties in good health. Sequencing input: blood T cells: a sorted CD56 or NKG2C T cell subset, CD4+ or CD8+ T cells, or bulk PBMC T cells (not recorded which). The CDR3 loop is CSVARLGSIDEQFF.